This T cell receptor (beta chain) emerged from a study of T cell responses to AZD1222 COVID-19 vaccine. This clone was observed a handful of times. The method was immunoSEQ multiplex PCR; TCRdb's version includes in-frame clones alone and lacks a portion of them. The table includes more than 80,000 clones, roughly 90% detected once. This specimen was peripheral blood, taken 28 days after the second AZD1222 dose. This receptor was taken from an adult who received the AZD1222 COVID-19 vaccine.

CDR3 sequence reads: CSATPGGNTGELFF. The CDR3 bases are TGCAGTGCCACTCCAGGGGGAAACACCGGGGAGCTGTTTTTT. The chain joins TRBV29-1 to TRBJ2-2, with 7 nucleotides matching TRBD1. There are 14 residues in the CDR3. CDR1 SQVTM and CDR2 ANQGSEA come from the germline V gene.